These 32 T cell receptor beta chains were all obtained from the same sample, sequenced in a study of blood T cells in healthy people across ages. Using a J-beta primer mix together with a sample-barcoded 5' primer, a second PCR was run for about 7 to 12 cycles. MiXCR, run by TCRdb on the 5' RACE reads, gives a single entry per CDR3 protein. The sample has 750,000 to 850,000 distinct CDR3 sequences; approximately 25% are singletons. Another study also made use of these data, one on T cells of mothers and their children.

The material sequenced was blood. Every receptor here comes from a boy aged 5-17 years in good health.

The J gene is TRBJ2-3, the V gene TRBV20-1; 12 bases are shared with TRBD2. Per the germline V gene, CDR1 is DFQATT and CDR2 is SNEGSKA (reference sequence). Unmatched junction bases numbered 9, after V lost 5 bases and J lost 6 bases. The CDR3 has 15 amino acids. The CDR3 bases are TGCAGTGCTTCAGGACTAGCGGGGTCCGTGGATACGCAGTATTTT. As protein: CSASGLAGSVDTQYF.

The gene calls are TRBV7-2 and TRBJ2-5; TRBD1 is a possible D gene (6 bases). The CDR3 consists of 14 residues. Per the germline V gene, CDR1 is SGHTA and CDR2 is FQGNSA. V was cut by 1 base and J by 9 bases, with 15 bases left in between. CDR3 nucleotide sequence: TGTGCCAGCAGCTTAGTGGGGGCCGCCGGGGCCCAGTACTTC. Residues: CASSLVGAAGAQYF.

The gene calls are TRBV21-1 and TRBJ2-7; the table's D call, TRBD1, was not checked against the DNA. TRBV21-1 is a recognized pseudogene. This CDR3 spans 17 amino acids. The CDR3 sequence: CASSVRGCRDRPYEQYF. CDR3 nucleotides: TGTGCCAGCAGCGTGAGGGGCTGCCGGGACAGACCCTACGAGCAGTACTTC.

The V and J genes are TRBV4-3 and TRBJ2-3, with D unclear. This CDR3 contains 13 residues. V was shortened by 4 bases and J by 4 bases, with 9 bases between the two germline ends. CDR1 is LGHNA and CDR2 is YSLEER in the germline V gene. The CDR3 DNA follows: TGCGCCAGCAGCCGAAAAATTGCAGATACGCAGTATTTT. This sequence encodes CASSRKIADTQYF.

As concerns this clonotype: No conserved phenylalanine or tryptophan is present at the end of the CDR3, so a read error is the likely explanation. The limits of the CDR3 on the DNA are not certain, so only TCRdb's listed CDR3 is given. J is TRBJ2-1 and V is TRBV6-5; the table's TRBD2 call for D was not verified on the DNA. Germline loops: CDR1 MNHEY, CDR2 SVGAGI. The CDR3 totals 11 residues, both ends included. The CDR3 sequence: CASSYSSGGQL.

The genes are TRBV20-1 and TRBJ2-7, with TRBD1 matching over 8 bases. CDR1 is DFQATT, CDR2 SNEGSKA, per germline (reference sequence). Trimming took 5 bases from V and 1 from J; bases not matched to a gene: 4. The CDR3 covers 13 residues. The CDR3 protein is CSAEDRDSYEQYF. Here the CDR3 DNA reads TGCAGTGCTGAGGACAGGGATTCCTACGAGCAGTACTTC.

This clonotype was picked up a small number of times. The chain carries TRBV7-2 and TRBJ2-3; TRBD2 might be the D (5 bases). This CDR3 contains 15 residues. Looked up from germline, CDR1 is SGHTA and CDR2 is FQGNSA. The V end lost 5 bases, the J end lost 0 bases, and 12 bases lay between the germline ends. DNA for the CDR3: TGTGCCAGCAGCCAGGACCCGGGGAGCACAGATACGCAGTATTTT. Encoded protein: CASSQDPGSTDTQYF.

This clonotype appeared a few times. DNA of the CDR3: TGCAGTGCTAGAGATAATGTAGAAGGGCTTCGCTACGAGCAGTACTTC. This sequence encodes CSARDNVEGLRYEQYF. The V gene is TRBV20-1, the J gene TRBJ2-7, with D hard to call. The CDR3 contains 16 residues. Germline V lookup: CDR1 DFQATT, CDR2 SNEGSKA (reference sequence). Trimming took 0 bases from V and 3 from J, leaving 18 bases between them.

This clonotype was counted only a few times. The V gene is TRBV12-3 or TRBV12-4, the J gene TRBJ2-7; tentative D call: TRBD1 (5 bases). V shed 2 bases and J shed 2 bases, with 10 bases lying between them. The CDR3 runs to 14 residues. The CDR3 DNA sequence: TGTGCCAGCAGTTTAAACCCAGGGCCCTACGAGCAGTACTTC. It translates to CASSLNPGPYEQYF.

Here the CDR3 DNA reads TGTGCCAGCAGCCAACGGCATGGGTTGCAGGGCATGGATACGCAGTATTTT. Translated, it gives CASSQRHGLQGMDTQYF. The chain has TRBV7-2 and TRBJ2-3, with D perhaps matching TRBD1 (5 bases). The V gene's germline CDR1 is SGHTA and CDR2 FQGNSA. Trimming pared 5 bases from V and 6 bases from J, leaving 24 bases between. The CDR3 extends over 17 amino acids.

This sequence joins TRBV7-2 and TRBJ2-3, with 11 positions matching TRBD2. CDR1 and CDR2 from the germline V gene are SGHTA and FQGNSA. The CDR3 extends over 18 amino acids. V trimming: 1 base; J trimming: 5 bases; junction bases outside the gene matches: 11. CDR3 in amino acids: CASSLEVPSGGLRDTQYF. Written as DNA, the CDR3 is TGTGCCAGCAGCTTAGAGGTTCCTAGCGGGGGGTTGAGAGATACGCAGTATTTT. Filled out from reference TRBV7-2 and TRBJ2-3, the complete variable domain reads GAGVSQSPSNKVTEKGKDVELRCDPISGHTALYWYRQSLGQGLEFLIYFQGNSAPDKSGLPSDRFSAERTGGSVSTLTIQRTQQEDSAVYLCASSLEVPSGGLRDTQYFGPGTRLTVL.

The chain combines TRBV7-3 with TRBJ2-3; no definite D call. Germline V CDR1 and CDR2: SGHTA, FQGTGA. The CDR3 consists of 15 residues. The V end was cut by 2 bases, the J end by 0 bases, with 9 bases between. CDR3 coding DNA: TGTGCCAGCAGCTTACGCGGAACTAGCACAGATACGCAGTATTTT. It specifies CASSLRGTSTDTQYF.

This clonotype was observed a few times. The chain has TRBV9 and TRBJ2-7; tentative D call: TRBD2 (7 bases). Trimming shortened V by 4 bases and J by 2 bases, and 16 bases separated the two germline ends. Germline loops: CDR1 SGDLS, CDR2 YYNGEE. There are 15 residues in the CDR3. CDR3 loop: CASSPGVGGAYEQYF. Here the CDR3 DNA reads TGTGCCAGCAGCCCGGGGGTAGGGGGGGCCTACGAGCAGTACTTC.

This chain links TRBV29-1 with TRBJ2-7; D is undetermined. Germline V gene lookup returns CDR1 SQVTM and CDR2 ANQGSEA. The CDR3 is 12 amino acids. The V end lost 5 bases, the J end lost 2 bases, and 10 bases lay between the germline ends. As DNA, the CDR3 is TGCAGCGTTAAGATGGGCCCCTACGAGCAGTACTTC. This translates into CSVKMGPYEQYF.

The DNA of the CDR3 is TGTGCCAGCAGCTTAAATAGCCTGGCCAGCGGAGATAACACCGGGGAGCTGTTTTTT. Amino acid sequence: CASSLNSLASGDNTGELFF. The chain uses TRBV11-3 and TRBJ2-2; possible D gene TRBD2, 5 bases. Trimming removed 2 bases from V and 2 bases from J, with 21 bases in between. CDR1 is SGHNT and CDR2 is YENEEA in the germline V gene. The CDR3 is 19 amino acids. The full variable domain, with the rest looked up from reference TRBV11-3 and TRBJ2-2, is EAGVVQSPRYKIIEKKQPVAFWCNPISGHNTLYWYLQNLGQGPELLIRYENEEAVDDSQLPKDRFSAERLKGVDSTLKIQPAELGDSAVYLCASSLNSLASGDNTGELFFGEGSRLTVL.

This clonotype was counted a few times. This rearrangement joins TRBV7-8 to TRBJ2-3, with 8 bases fitting TRBD2. The CDR3 is 15 residues long. Looked up from germline, CDR1 is SGHVS and CDR2 is FQNEAQ. V trimming: 5 bases; J trimming: 4 bases; junction bases outside the gene matches: 8. The CDR3 DNA follows: TGTGCCAGCAGCGGGGGACTAGTGATCTCAGATACGCAGTATTTT. It encodes CASSGGLVISDTQYF.

This clonotype has a count of ten or more. V is TRBV29-1 and J is TRBJ2-5, with D unresolved. There are 9 residues in the CDR3. The V gene lost 3 bases and the J gene lost 5 bases, with 1 base spanning the gap. Germline CDR1 SQVTM, CDR2 ANQGSEA. The CDR3 coding sequence is TGCAGCGTTGATGAGACCCAGTACTTC. This codes for CSVDETQYF.

This clonotype turned up a few times. The genes are TRBV9 and TRBJ2-4; 10 positions agree with TRBD2. J gave up 0 bases and V 1 base, and 7 bases lay outside the gene matches. The CDR3 is made up of 18 amino acids. From germline, CDR1 is SGDLS and CDR2 YYNGEE. The DNA for the CDR3 is TGTGCCAGCAGCGTAATCCCAGCGGGGGGGAAAGCCAAAAACATTCAGTACTTC. It encodes CASSVIPAGGKAKNIQYF. The whole variable domain, filled in from reference TRBV9 and TRBJ2-4, reads DSGVTQTPKHLITATGQRVTLRCSPRSGDLSVYWYQQSLDQGLQFLIQYYNGEERAKGNILERFSAQQFPDLHSELNLSSLELGDSALYFCASSVIPAGGKAKNIQYFGAGTRLSVL.

The chain is built from TRBV5-1 and TRBJ1-2; D unclear. Germline V lookup: CDR1 SGHRS, CDR2 YFSETQ. V lost 7 bases and J lost 0, with 13 bases in between. The length of the CDR3 is 14 residues. CDR3 loop: CASRRTQSNYGYTF. Written as DNA, the CDR3 is TGCGCCAGCCGCCGGACTCAGTCTAACTATGGCTACACCTTC.

The sample holds a few counts of this clonotype. The J gene is TRBJ2-6, the V gene TRBV6-2 or TRBV6-3; D not certain. Deletions cut 6 bases from V and 1 base from J, with 13 bases between. This CDR3 spans 16 amino acids. Germline CDR1 is MNHEY and CDR2 is SVGEGT. The CDR3 nucleotides are TGTGCCAGCAGCTCCACGGGCGGATCTGGGGCCAACGTCCTGACTTTC. Residues: CASSSTGGSGANVLTF.

The chain combines TRBV7-6 with TRBJ2-1; 11 bases are shared with TRBD2. Looked up from germline, CDR1 is SGHVS and CDR2 is FNYEAQ. J gave up 7 bases and V 1 base, and 6 bases lay outside the gene matches. The CDR3 runs to 16 residues. This CDR3 is CASSLGGSGGDNEQFF. CDR3 nucleotides: TGTGCCAGCAGCTTAGGGGGTAGCGGGGGGGATAATGAGCAGTTCTTC.

The sample holds many counts of this clonotype. The junction and the germline gene differ at one end; a read error may be behind it. The rearrangement uses TRBV5-6 and TRBJ2-1; the D gene is possibly TRBD1 (5 bases). The germline V gene encodes CDR1 SGHDT and CDR2 YYEEEE. CDR3 length: 15 amino acids. The CDR3 nucleotides are TGCGCCAGCAGCCTAAGACCAGGGTCCTACAATGAGCAGTTCTTC. Amino acids: CASSLRPGSYNEQFF. Full variable domain (missing parts from reference TRBV5-6 and TRBJ2-1): DAGVTQSPTHLIKTRGQQVTLRCSPKSGHDTVSWYQQALGQGPQFIFQYYEEEERQRGNFPDRFSGHQFPNYSSELNVNALLLGDSALYLCASSLRPGSYNEQFFGPGTRLTVL.

The chain couples TRBV25-1 to TRBJ2-5, with D possibly called TRBD1 or TRBD2 (5 bases each). Trimming took off 3 bases at V and 5 bases at J, with 10 bases between the two ends. The CDR3 extends over 13 amino acids. Germline lookup yields CDR1 MGHDK and CDR2 SYGVNS. The CDR3 is CASSDRGPETQYF. DNA of the CDR3: TGTGCCAGCAGTGATCGGGGCCCGGAGACCCAGTACTTC.

The genes are TRBV4-3 and TRBJ1-1; no clear D. CDR3 size: 16 residues. The V end lost 0 bases, the J end lost 3 bases, and 14 bases lay between the germline ends. Germline V gene sequence: CDR1 LGHNA, CDR2 YSLEER. CDR3 sequence: CASSQEPGQAYTEAFF. DNA for the CDR3: TGCGCCAGCAGCCAAGAACCTGGGCAGGCTTACACTGAAGCTTTCTTT.

This sequence joins TRBV7-2 and TRBJ2-1; tentatively, D is TRBD2 (6 bases). CDR3 length equals 14 residues. Trimming shortened V by 5 bases and J by 8 bases, and 16 bases separated the two germline ends. Germline V gene sequence: CDR1 SGHTA, CDR2 FQGNSA. CDR3: CASSLLAGSYEQFF. Here the CDR3 DNA reads TGTGCCAGCAGCCTACTAGCTGGGTCGTATGAGCAGTTCTTC. The complete variable domain, with remaining parts taken from reference TRBV7-2 and TRBJ2-1, reads GAGVSQSPSNKVTEKGKDVELRCDPISGHTALYWYRQSLGQGLEFLIYFQGNSAPDKSGLPSDRFSAERTGGSVSTLTIQRTQQEDSAVYLCASSLLAGSYEQFFGPGTRLTVL.

The chain uses TRBV12-3 or TRBV12-4 and TRBJ2-1; no clear D gene. V gave up 5 bases and J gave up 4 bases, with 15 bases separating them. This CDR3 spans 15 amino acids. The CDR3 spells CASSVNRAQYNEQFF. The DNA of the CDR3 is TGTGCCAGCAGTGTAAATCGGGCCCAATACAATGAGCAGTTCTTC.

This clonotype was observed a handful of times. The chain employs TRBV4-1 and TRBJ2-7; D is perhaps TRBD1 or TRBD2 (5 bases each). The CDR3 sequence is 16 residues long. Trimming took 0 bases from V and 1 from J, leaving 13 bases between them. CDR1 is MGHRA and CDR2 is YSYEKL in the germline V gene. For the CDR3, the DNA is TGCGCCAGCAGCCAAGATAGCCTCGAGGGGTCCTACGAGCAGTACTTC. Amino acid sequence: CASSQDSLEGSYEQYF.

This chain uses TRBV28 with TRBJ1-6, with no clear D. Trimming left V 3 bases short and J 7 bases short, with 13 bases between. The V gene's germline CDR1 is MDHEN and CDR2 SYDVKM. The CDR3 consists of 15 residues. The CDR3 protein is CASSLGGNMNSPLHF. CDR3 DNA: TGTGCCAGCAGTTTGGGTGGCAATATGAATTCACCCCTCCACTTT.

The chain links TRBV20-1 to TRBJ1-6; 9 bases are a match to TRBD1. The CDR3 is 15 amino acids. The ends lost 5 bases at V and 9 bases at J; junction bases unmatched: 11. CDR1 DFQATT and CDR2 SNEGSKA come from the germline V gene (reference sequence). The CDR3 spells CSALQRQGVVSPLHF. The CDR3 nucleotides are TGCAGTGCTCTTCAACGACAGGGGGTTGTTTCACCCCTCCACTTT.

This chain links TRBV25-1 with TRBJ1-1; possible D gene TRBD1, 6 bases. Trimming cost V 8 bases and J 3 bases, with 16 bases left between them. This CDR3 region has 14 residues. Germline V CDR1 and CDR2: MGHDK, SYGVNS. CDR3 sequence: CASAGTQGHTEAFF. The DNA of the CDR3 is TGTGCCAGCGCCGGGACCCAGGGGCACACTGAAGCTTTCTTT.

This clonotype has only a few counts. The chain couples TRBV28 to TRBJ2-1; tentatively, D is TRBD1 or TRBD2 (6 bases each). Germline CDR1 is MDHEN and CDR2 is SYDVKM. V shed 5 bases and J shed 5 bases, with 13 bases lying between them. The CDR3 covers 14 residues. CDR3 protein: CASSPGAGDNEQFF. The CDR3 region has the DNA TGTGCCAGCAGTCCGGGGGCAGGGGACAATGAGCAGTTCTTC.

The chain employs TRBV7-2 and TRBJ1-2; TRBD1 might be the D (5 bases). The CDR3 runs to 17 residues. V lost 0 bases to trimming and J lost 0 bases, with 14 bases between them. Germline values: CDR1 SGHTA, CDR2 FQGNSA. The CDR3 bases are TGTGCCAGCAGCTTAGCGGCAGGGACGCCAGCTAACTATGGCTACACCTTC. The encoded protein is CASSLAAGTPANYGYTF. The full variable domain, its missing parts supplied by reference TRBV7-2 and TRBJ1-2, is GAGVSQSPSNKVTEKGKDVELRCDPISGHTALYWYRQSLGQGLEFLIYFQGNSAPDKSGLPSDRFSAERTGGSVSTLTIQRTQQEDSAVYLCASSLAAGTPANYGYTFGSGTRLTVV.